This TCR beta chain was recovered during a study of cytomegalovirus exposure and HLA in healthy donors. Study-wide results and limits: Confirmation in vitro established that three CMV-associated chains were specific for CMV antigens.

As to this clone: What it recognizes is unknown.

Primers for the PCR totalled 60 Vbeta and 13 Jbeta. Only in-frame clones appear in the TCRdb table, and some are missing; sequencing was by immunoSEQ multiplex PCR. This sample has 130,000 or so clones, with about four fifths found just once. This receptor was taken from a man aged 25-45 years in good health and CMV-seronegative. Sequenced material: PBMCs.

The CDR3 DNA reads as TGTGCCAGCAGCTTAGCAAGCGGGCTAGCGAGGGCCTACGAGCAGTACTTC. The encoded protein is CASSLASGLARAYEQYF. The rearrangement uses TRBV7-2 and TRBJ2-7; weak D call: TRBD2 (6 bases). Germline-derived CDR1 and CDR2 are SGHTA and FQGNSA. V lost 0 bases, J lost 2 bases, and 17 bases lay in between. The CDR3 runs 17 residues.